A single sample is the source of the 27 T cell receptor beta chains below, sequenced in a study of graft-versus-host responses after intestinal transplantation. TCRdb keeps only in-frame clones here, not all; method: immunoSEQ multiplex PCR. The top ten clones hold about 3.5% of a sample with about 15,000 clones, 74% of them seen once. Both intraepithelial and lamina propria lymphocytes were released by processing graft tissue. Source: ileum tissue, taken 14 days after transplant. Every receptor here comes from a human patient who received an intestinal transplant, so some T cells may come from the graft donor.

The V and J genes are TRBV2 and TRBJ2-7, with D uncertain. Germline CDR1 reads SNHLY; CDR2 reads FYNNEI. This CDR3 is 14 amino acids long. Trimming left V 7 bases short and J 0 bases short, with 13 bases between. As DNA, the CDR3 is TGTGCCAGCACTGAGATTATGAGCTCCTACGAGCAGTACTTC. It yields the protein CASTEIMSSYEQYF.

This clone was recorded a few times. The chain uses TRBV7-8 and TRBJ2-7; D unresolved. Trimming removed 5 bases from V and 3 bases from J, with 20 bases in between. CDR1 and CDR2 from the germline V gene are SGHVS and FQNEAQ. The CDR3 is made up of 16 amino acids. The CDR3 DNA sequence: TGTGCCAGCAGCCCTGCTGACGCCCGCGGCTTCTACGAGCAGTACTTC. This codes for CASSPADARGFYEQYF.

This clone was found a few times. The J gene is TRBJ1-1, the V gene TRBV6-5; the D gene is possibly TRBD1 (5 bases). There are 11 residues in the CDR3. V shed 4 bases and J shed 5 bases, with 5 bases lying between them. CDR1 is MNHEY and CDR2 is SVGAGI in the germline V gene. CDR3 nucleotides: TGTGCCAGCAGTTGGGGGACTGAAGCTTTCTTT. Translating it yields CASSWGTEAFF.

V is TRBV19 and J is TRBJ1-2, with a possible D match to TRBD1 (5 bases). CDR3 length: 14 residues. V lost 3 bases, J lost 8 bases, and 16 bases lay in between. The germline CDR1 and CDR2 sequences are LNHDA and SQIVND (reference sequence). The CDR3 bases are TGTGCCAGTAGTATTGGTCGACAGCTCTACGGCTACACCTTC. Translation: CASSIGRQLYGYTF. The complete variable domain, with remaining parts taken from reference TRBV19 and TRBJ1-2, reads DGGITQSPKYLFRKEGQNVTLSCEQNLNHDAMYWYRQDPGQGLRLIYYSQIVNDFQKGDIAEGYSVSREKKESFPLTVTSAQKNPTAFYLCASSIGRQLYGYTFGSGTRLTVV.

The V and J genes are TRBV6-5 and TRBJ2-7; weak D call: TRBD2 (6 bases). Looked up from germline, CDR1 is MNHEY and CDR2 is SVGAGI. The CDR3 is made up of 13 amino acids. V lost 6 bases and J 0 bases, leaving 9 bases between the germline ends. The CDR3 here is CASRTDYSYEQYF. CDR3 DNA: TGTGCCAGCAGAACGGACTACTCCTACGAGCAGTACTTC.

This clone has a handful of counts. The chain is built from TRBV30 and TRBJ2-1; D gene ambiguous. In germline, CDR1 is GTSNPN, CDR2 SVGIG (reference sequence). CDR3 length equals 14 residues. V was clipped by 3 bases and J by 2 bases, with 11 bases between them. Written as DNA, the CDR3 is TGTGCCTGGAGGGCTGACGTTACCTACAATGAGCAGTTCTTC. Protein sequence: CAWRADVTYNEQFF. The variable domain in full, completed from reference TRBV30 and TRBJ2-1, reads SQTIHQWPATLVQPVGSPLSLECTVEGTSNPNLYWYRQAAGRGLQLLFYSVGIGQISSEVPQNLSASRPQDRQFILSSKKLLLSDSGFYLCAWRADVTYNEQFFGPGTRLTVL.

A single count supports this clone. The V call is TRBV4-1, the J call TRBJ2-5; tentative D call: TRBD2 (5 bases). TRBJ2-7 explains the end of the DNA better; the J call may be wrong. In germline, CDR1 is MGHRA, CDR2 YSYEKL. This CDR3 is 14 amino acids long. CDR3 loop: CASSPLGSSYEQYF. The CDR3 DNA follows: TGCGCCAGCAGCCCACTAGGCAGCTCCTACGAGCAGTACTTC.

This clone has only one observation. The CDR3 loop reads CASGDSFNQPQHF. The CDR3 region has the DNA TGTGCCAGCGGTGACAGCTTCAATCAGCCCCAGCATTTT. This chain uses TRBV28 with TRBJ1-5, with D perhaps TRBD1 (5 bases). V gave up 8 bases and J gave up 3 bases, with 11 bases separating them. Germline V gene sequence: CDR1 MDHEN, CDR2 SYDVKM. CDR3 length: 13 amino acids.

The chain is built from TRBV9 and TRBJ1-2; 7 bases agree with TRBD1. Per germline, CDR1 SGDLS and CDR2 YYNGEE. The CDR3 is 13 amino acids. V lost 3 bases to trimming and J lost 7 bases; unmatched junction nucleotides: 6. CDR3 in amino acids: CASSADRARGYTF. DNA for the CDR3: TGTGCCAGCAGCGCCGACAGGGCGCGTGGCTACACCTTC.

The chain uses TRBV19 and TRBJ2-3, with TRBD1 matching 7 bases. After removal of 0 bases from V and 0 bases from J, the junction contained 6 bases not matched to a gene. The CDR3 covers 17 residues. Germline CDR1 is LNHDA and CDR2 is SQIVND (reference sequence). Here the CDR3 DNA reads TGTGCCAGTAGTATAGATCGACAGGGTCTCAGCACAGATACGCAGTATTTT. Translated: CASSIDRQGLSTDTQYF.

The chain is built from TRBV11-2 and TRBJ1-1; maybe TRBD1 (5 bases). CDR1 and CDR2 from the germline V gene are SGHAT and FQNNGV. The ends were cut back, 4 bases at V and 4 bases at J, with 16 bases in the middle. The CDR3 covers 15 residues. The CDR3 nucleotides are TGTGCCAGCAGCTCACGAACCAGGGTAATCACTGAAGCTTTCTTT. Amino acid sequence: CASSSRTRVITEAFF.

The rearrangement links TRBV4-2 to TRBJ2-7; D is unclear. The CDR3 spans 15 residues. CDR1 LGHNA and CDR2 YNFKEQ come from the germline V gene. Trimming left V 0 bases short and J 3 bases short, with 12 bases between. The DNA for the CDR3 is TGTGCCAGCAGCCAAGAGAGGTTGGGCGGCTACGAGCAGTACTTC. Encoded protein: CASSQERLGGYEQYF.

In this sample, this clone turned up a few times. This rearrangement joins TRBV19 to TRBJ1-6; D unresolved. CDR1 LNHDA and CDR2 SQIVND come from the germline V gene (reference sequence). Trimming removed 1 base at V and 8 bases at J, with 6 bases between. CDR3 size: 13 residues. The CDR3 loop reads CASSIGAYSPLHF. In DNA, the CDR3 is TGTGCCAGTAGTATAGGAGCGTATTCACCCCTCCACTTT.

The rearrangement joins TRBV14 to TRBJ2-7; D is undetermined. The CDR3 spans 12 residues. Trimming stripped 1 base from V and 4 bases from J, with 5 bases between. From germline, CDR1 is SGHDN and CDR2 FVKESK. CDR3: CASSQVGYEQYF. The CDR3 nucleotides are TGTGCCAGCAGCCAAGTGGGTTACGAGCAGTACTTC.

The chain recombines TRBV18 with TRBJ2-2, with D maybe TRBD1 (6 bases). Germline loops: CDR1 KGHSH, CDR2 LQKENI. This CDR3 has 14 amino acids. V lost 9 bases and J lost 6, with 17 bases in between. CDR3 nucleotide sequence: TGTGCCAGTTCCGGACGGACAGACGCCGGGGAGCTGTTTTTT. The encoded protein is CASSGRTDAGELFF.

The chain has TRBV5-1 and TRBJ2-7; D is perhaps TRBD1 (5 bases). Germline V gene data show CDR1 as SGHRS and CDR2 as YFSETQ. This CDR3 is 14 amino acids long. V was pared by 2 bases and J by 1 base, with 10 bases between. The CDR3 nucleotides read TGCGCCAGCAGCTTCGGTAGGGGTTCCTACGAGCAGTACTTC. It specifies CASSFGRGSYEQYF. Full variable domain (outside the CDR3, taken from reference TRBV5-1 and TRBJ2-7): KAGVTQTPRYLIKTRGQQVTLSCSPISGHRSVSWYQQTPGQGLQFLFEYFSETQRNKGNFPGRFSGRQFSNSRSEMNVSTLELGDSALYLCASSFGRGSYEQYFGPGTRLTVT.

The chain links TRBV7-3 to TRBJ1-6; weak D call: TRBD1 (5 bases). Trimming removed 4 bases from V and 0 bases from J, with 10 bases in between. The CDR3 runs to 16 residues. Germline V gives CDR1 SGHTA, CDR2 FQGTGA. In DNA form, the CDR3 reads TGTGCCAGCAGCTCGTCGGACAACTCCTATAATTCACCCCTCCACTTT. Translation: CASSSSDNSYNSPLHF.

The table lists this clone with a count of one. The genes are TRBV18 and TRBJ2-6; no clear D. Germline CDR1 and CDR2: KGHSH and LQKENI. The CDR3 consists of 16 residues. V was pared by 2 bases and J by 2 bases, with 10 bases between. CDR3 amino acids: CASSPDIGPGANVLTF. In nucleotides, the CDR3 is TGTGCCAGCTCACCAGACATCGGCCCTGGGGCCAACGTCCTGACTTTC.

This chain connects TRBV9 to TRBJ2-5; the D call may be TRBD1 or TRBD2 (6 bases each). Trimming removed 4 bases from V and 5 bases from J, with 18 bases in between. This CDR3 contains 15 residues. Looked up from germline, CDR1 is SGDLS and CDR2 is YYNGEE. The CDR3 protein is CASSLDGGPGETQYF. CDR3 bases: TGTGCCAGCAGCTTAGATGGGGGGCCTGGGGAGACCCAGTACTTC.

This chain connects TRBV7-9 to TRBJ2-3; D remains unclear. From germline, CDR1 is SEHNR and CDR2 FQNEAQ (reference sequence). There are 16 residues in the CDR3. Trimming removed 3 bases at V and 1 base at J, with 14 bases between. As DNA, the CDR3 is TGTGCCAGCAGCTTCCGTACAACCTCCGGCACAGATACGCAGTATTTT. This translates into CASSFRTTSGTDTQYF.

Only a few counts were recorded for this clone. The genes are TRBV4-1 and TRBJ2-7; 11 bases align to TRBD2. The CDR3 contains 15 residues. CDR1 and CDR2 (germline): MGHRA, YSYEKL. With V trimmed by 1 base and J by 4 bases, 3 bases remained unmatched. This CDR3 reads CASSQVTSGMYEQYF. The CDR3 bases are TGCGCCAGCAGCCAAGTGACTAGCGGGATGTACGAGCAGTACTTC.

This chain uses TRBV6-5 with TRBJ2-2; no firm D call. Germline-derived CDR1 and CDR2 are MNHEY and SVGAGI. V dropped 1 base and J dropped 5 bases, with 5 bases sitting between them. The CDR3 extends over 13 amino acids. The chain's CDR3 is CASSYLETGELFF. CDR3 nucleotides: TGTGCCAGCAGTTACTTAGAAACCGGGGAGCTGTTTTTT.

V usage is TRBV9 and J usage is TRBJ2-2, with 14 nucleotides matching TRBD2. V shed 4 bases, J shed 7 bases, and the junction held 12 bases outside the gene matches. The CDR3 sequence is 18 residues long. CDR1 and CDR2 from the germline V gene are SGDLS and YYNGEE. The CDR3 nucleotides are TGTGCCAGCAGCCAGTACGGGGGACTAGCGGGGGACAACGGGGAGCTGTTTTTT. Translation gives CASSQYGGLAGDNGELFF.

This sequence joins TRBV27 and TRBJ1-3; 9 bases align to TRBD1. The CDR3 totals 15 residues. V lost 2 bases, J lost 3 bases, and 2 bases stayed unmatched. From germline, CDR1 is MNHEY and CDR2 SMNVEV (reference sequence). CDR3 bases: TGTGCCAGCAGTTTAAACAGGGGGCTTGGAAACACCATATATTTT. Amino acids: CASSLNRGLGNTIYF.

This clone was picked up a small number of times. For the CDR3, the DNA is TGTGCCAGCAGCTTAGTTCTGGCAGGGGAACCCACTGAAGCTTTCTTT. Its protein product is CASSLVLAGEPTEAFF. The rearrangement joins TRBV7-9 to TRBJ1-1; possibly TRBD1 for D (6 bases). This CDR3 comprises 16 residues. Germline V lookup: CDR1 SEHNR, CDR2 FQNEAQ (reference sequence). V shed 1 base and J shed 4 bases, with 16 bases lying between them. The variable domain in full, completed from reference TRBV7-9 and TRBJ1-1, reads DTGVSQNPRHKITKRGQNVTFRCDPISEHNRLYWYRQTLGQGPEFLTYFQNEAQLEKSRLLSDRFSAERPKGSFSTLEIQRTEQGDSAMYLCASSLVLAGEPTEAFFGQGTRLTVV.

CDR3 sequence: CASSPWDRAAYEQYF. The CDR3 nucleotides are TGTGCCAGTAGTCCCTGGGACAGGGCTGCCTACGAGCAGTACTTC. The chain uses TRBV19 and TRBJ2-7, with 9 positions matching TRBD1. In germline, CDR1 is LNHDA, CDR2 SQIVND (reference sequence). The length of the CDR3 is 15 residues. J lost 2 bases, V lost 5 bases, and 7 bases had no gene match.

This clone was seen more than once but under ten times. The chain joins TRBV19 to TRBJ1-2; perhaps TRBD1 as D (5 bases). The CDR3 runs to 16 residues. The V end lost 2 bases, the J end lost 3 bases, and 16 bases lay between the germline ends. Looked up from germline, CDR1 is LNHDA and CDR2 is SQIVND (reference sequence). CDR3 DNA: TGTGCCAGTAGTATAAATTTGGGACCCCCGGACTATGGCTACACCTTC. This encodes CASSINLGPPDYGYTF.